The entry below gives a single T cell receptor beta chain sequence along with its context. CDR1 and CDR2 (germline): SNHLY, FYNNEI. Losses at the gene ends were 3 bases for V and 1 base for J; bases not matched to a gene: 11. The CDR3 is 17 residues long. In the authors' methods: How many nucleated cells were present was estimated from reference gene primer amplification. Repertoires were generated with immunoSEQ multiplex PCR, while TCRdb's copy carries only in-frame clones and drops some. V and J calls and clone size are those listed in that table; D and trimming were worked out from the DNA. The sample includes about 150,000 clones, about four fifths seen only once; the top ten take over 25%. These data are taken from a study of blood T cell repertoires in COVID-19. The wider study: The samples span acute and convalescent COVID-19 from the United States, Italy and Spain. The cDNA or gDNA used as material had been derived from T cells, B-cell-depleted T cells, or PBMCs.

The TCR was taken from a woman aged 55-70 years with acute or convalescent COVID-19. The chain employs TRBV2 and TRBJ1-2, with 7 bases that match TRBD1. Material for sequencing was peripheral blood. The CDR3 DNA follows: TGTGCCAGCAGTGAGAGTATGGGCGGGACAGTTAACTATGGCTACACCTTC. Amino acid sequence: CASSESMGGTVNYGYTF.